Listed below are T cell receptor beta chains from one sample, sequenced in a study of beta chain features in type 1 diabetes. Sequenced by immunoSEQ multiplex PCR; TCRdb stores in-frame clones only, minus some. The sample holds a few hundred thousand clones, 16% seen once. The sample comprised naive CD4+ T cells from blood. The receptors here all came from a man younger than 40 with type 1 diabetes. Each CDR3 is given without its conserved first and last residue. The order of the fields is CDR3 protein, J gene, V gene.

cdr3_aa: ASRTPAGELF
j_call: TRBJ2-2
v_call: TRBV27

cdr3_aa: ASSTSSGGPETQY
j_call: TRBJ2-5
v_call: TRBV5-1

cdr3_aa: ASSPPDGGYNEQF
j_call: TRBJ2-1
v_call: TRBV18

cdr3_aa: ASSVQGTNEKLF
j_call: TRBJ1-4
v_call: TRBV9

cdr3_aa: ASSQGPGQGDTDTQY
j_call: TRBJ2-3
v_call: TRBV4-3

cdr3_aa: ASSPVQGAYNEQF
j_call: TRBJ2-1
v_call: TRBV19

cdr3_aa: ASTVLATSTDTQY
j_call: TRBJ2-3
v_call: TRBV28

cdr3_aa: ASSLNEGSSYNEQF
j_call: TRBJ2-1
v_call: TRBV4-1

cdr3_aa: SAPYLRGYT
j_call: TRBJ1-2
v_call: TRBV20-1

cdr3_aa: ASSFGQGADTGELF
j_call: TRBJ2-2
v_call: TRBV5-4

cdr3_aa: ASSFLTGSTSYEQY
j_call: TRBJ2-7
v_call: TRBV7-9

cdr3_aa: AWSVHIGGSAGELF
j_call: TRBJ2-2
v_call: TRBV30

cdr3_aa: ASSQVQIQETQY
j_call: TRBJ2-5
v_call: TRBV14

cdr3_aa: ASSKEAAGGILY
j_call: TRBJ2-3
v_call: TRBV19

cdr3_aa: ASKVGSTDTQY
j_call: TRBJ2-3
v_call: TRBV28

cdr3_aa: ASRNRGTEAF
j_call: TRBJ1-1
v_call: TRBV14

cdr3_aa: ASGLGLAGQETQY
j_call: TRBJ2-5
v_call: TRBV7-6

cdr3_aa: ASSPRGGEYEQY
j_call: TRBJ2-7
v_call: TRBV28

cdr3_aa: ASSFAAQETQY
j_call: TRBJ2-5
v_call: TRBV5-6

cdr3_aa: SVEAGSSGNTIY
j_call: TRBJ1-3
v_call: TRBV29-1

cdr3_aa: ASSQSRTSTGELF
j_call: TRBJ2-2
v_call: TRBV4-2

cdr3_aa: ASSPGRSPEAF
j_call: TRBJ1-1
v_call: TRBV14

cdr3_aa: SVIAGANTGELF
j_call: TRBJ2-2
v_call: TRBV29-1

cdr3_aa: ASTQGANAVYEQY
j_call: TRBJ2-7
v_call: TRBV21-1

cdr3_aa: ATSRQARGEKLF
j_call: TRBJ1-4
v_call: TRBV15

cdr3_aa: ASSSLGTGGAVTQY
j_call: TRBJ2-3
v_call: TRBV27

cdr3_aa: SVVKGLHQETQY
j_call: TRBJ2-5
v_call: TRBV29-1

cdr3_aa: SVGPLGDTEAF
j_call: TRBJ1-1
v_call: TRBV29-1

cdr3_aa: ASSVGGGSNGETQY
j_call: TRBJ2-5
v_call: TRBV9

cdr3_aa: AVLGAWEQY
j_call: TRBJ2-7
v_call: TRBV25-1

cdr3_aa: ASSQRPDKDGYT
j_call: TRBJ1-2
v_call: TRBV23-1

cdr3_aa: ASTLGGNWAGYT
j_call: TRBJ1-2
v_call: TRBV28

cdr3_aa: ASSLSRDYGYT
j_call: TRBJ1-2
v_call: TRBV5-1

cdr3_aa: ASSQGTGLGTQY
j_call: TRBJ2-5
v_call: TRBV4-3

cdr3_aa: ASSLDPTGNEQY
j_call: TRBJ2-7
v_call: TRBV7-2

cdr3_aa: ASSQGTGGSYNEQF
j_call: TRBJ2-1
v_call: TRBV4-2

cdr3_aa: STRTRETDTQY
j_call: TRBJ2-3
v_call: TRBV29-1